The 24 T cell receptor beta chains reported below all come from one sample, sequenced in a study of PD-1 blockade in classical Hodgkin lymphoma. Relapses following autologous stem cell transplantation were seen in all patients, with brentuximab vedotin exposure varying. Data came from immunoSEQ multiplex PCR; TCRdb stores just in-frame clones and leaves some out. The table includes 50,000 to 75,000 clones, more than 75% detected once. The source material was peripheral blood mononuclear cells (PBMCs), sampled before the second cycle of nivolumab. The receptors here all came from a human donor with classical Hodgkin lymphoma.

The chain recombines TRBV7-9 with TRBJ2-7; D gene unclear. The CDR3 runs 12 residues. The germline gives CDR1 SEHNR, CDR2 FQNEAQ (reference sequence). Trimming removed 2 bases at V and 6 bases at J, with 8 bases between. The DNA of the CDR3 is TGTGCCAGCAGCTTAACGGGTCTCGAGCAGTACTTC. Translated, it gives CASSLTGLEQYF.

In this sample, this clone turned up once. The rearrangement joins TRBV5-1 to TRBJ2-7; TRBD1 aligns across 7 bases. In germline, CDR1 is SGHRS, CDR2 YFSETQ. The CDR3 length is 15 residues. J was trimmed by 5 bases and V by 4 bases; bases with no gene match: 12. The chain's CDR3 is CASSHVTGALDEQYF. DNA for the CDR3: TGCGCCAGCAGCCACGTTACAGGGGCCCTAGACGAGCAGTACTTC.

In this sample, this clone turned up once. The chain joins TRBV5-6 to TRBJ1-6, with D possibly matching TRBD1 (6 bases). The CDR3 has 17 amino acids. V lost 0 bases and J 3 bases, leaving 13 bases between the germline ends. Germline loops: CDR1 SGHDT, CDR2 YYEEEE. The CDR3 sequence: CASSLAGIGGYNSPLHF. The CDR3 nucleotides are TGTGCCAGCAGCTTGGCCGGTATAGGGGGCTATAATTCACCCCTCCACTTT.

V and J are TRBV5-1 and TRBJ2-5; 7 positions match TRBD1. Germline trimming cut 3 bases from V and 5 bases from J; bases unmatched to any gene: 7. The CDR3 runs to 14 residues. Germline assignment: CDR1 SGHRS and CDR2 YFSETQ. The CDR3 sequence: CASSWGTELETQYF. The CDR3 DNA reads TGCGCCAGCAGCTGGGGGACAGAGTTGGAGACCCAGTACTTC.

This sequence joins TRBV5-1 and TRBJ1-4, with D perhaps TRBD1 (6 bases). The CDR3 is made up of 17 amino acids. Germline values: CDR1 SGHRS, CDR2 YFSETQ. V lost 1 base and J lost 6, with 19 bases in between. Here the CDR3 reads CASSLSPPGGADEKLFF. The CDR3 DNA reads TGCGCCAGCAGCTTGAGTCCACCCGGGGGCGCCGATGAAAAACTGTTTTTT.

The chain carries TRBV14 and TRBJ2-5; the match to TRBD1 covers 8 bases. The J call is doubtful: the DNA matches TRBJ2-7 better. This CDR3 has 16 amino acids. Germline loops: CDR1 SGHDN, CDR2 FVKESK. CDR3 sequence reads: CASSHWTGRYSYEQYF. The CDR3 bases are TGTGCCAGCAGCCACTGGACAGGGCGATACTCCTACGAGCAGTACTTC.

The J gene is TRBJ2-1, the V gene TRBV2; 11 bases are a match to TRBD2. V lost 5 bases, J lost 5 bases, and 5 bases stayed unmatched. In germline, CDR1 is SNHLY, CDR2 FYNNEI. CDR3 length: 15 residues. The CDR3 protein is CASSSSGGKDNEQFF. The DNA for the CDR3 is TGTGCCAGCAGTTCTAGCGGGGGGAAAGACAATGAGCAGTTCTTC.

The chain has TRBV5-1 and TRBJ2-5; D is ambiguous. The germline gives CDR1 SGHRS, CDR2 YFSETQ. The CDR3 consists of 13 residues. Trimming left V 0 bases short and J 2 bases short, with 5 bases between. The CDR3 is CASSLAQQETQYF. The CDR3 coding sequence is TGCGCCAGCAGCTTGGCACAACAAGAGACCCAGTACTTC.

The chain is built from TRBV7-9 and TRBJ1-2; TRBD1 matches at 8 bases. Germline assignment: CDR1 SEHNR and CDR2 FQNEAQ (reference sequence). Trimming cost V 5 bases and J 8 bases; bases outside gene matches: 4. This CDR3 contains 12 residues. CDR3 amino acids: CASSGQGGGYTF. The CDR3 nucleotides read TGTGCCAGCAGCGGACAGGGAGGAGGCTACACCTTC.

This rearrangement joins TRBV18 to TRBJ1-1; the D gene is possibly TRBD1 (5 bases). The V gene lost 2 bases and the J gene lost 5 bases, with 15 bases spanning the gap. The CDR3 extends over 15 amino acids. CDR1 is KGHSH, CDR2 LQKENI, per germline. The CDR3 DNA is TGTGCCAGCTCACCAAATATAGGGGACTTAACTGAAGCTTTCTTT. Protein product: CASSPNIGDLTEAFF. Full variable domain (remainder filled in from reference TRBV18 and TRBJ1-1): NAGVMQNPRHLVRRRGQEARLRCSPMKGHSHVYWYRQLPEEGLKFMVYLQKENIIDESGMPKERFSAEFPKEGPSILRIQQVVRGDSAAYFCASSPNIGDLTEAFFGQGTRLTVV.

The genes are TRBV5-1 and TRBJ1-4; 8 bases fit TRBD1. Per the germline V gene, CDR1 is SGHRS and CDR2 is YFSETQ. The CDR3 loop spans 21 amino acids. V lost 6 bases and J lost 10; bases outside the gene matches: 32. CDR3 nucleotides: TGCGCCAGCACCTATTCCCTATCGCCTATCGGAGCTGGACAGGGAGAAGTAAAACTGTTTTTT. Translating it yields CASTYSLSPIGAGQGEVKLFF.

This chain connects TRBV27 to TRBJ2-3; D assignment may be TRBD1 or TRBD2 (5 bases each). Trimming left V 5 bases short and J 11 bases short, with 20 bases between. Germline V gene sequence: CDR1 MNHEY, CDR2 SMNVEV (reference sequence). This CDR3 comprises 14 residues. In nucleotides, the CDR3 is TGTGCCAGCAGTCCGGCCTTGTTTCCGGGGCTGCAGTATTTT. It specifies CASSPALFPGLQYF.

This clone was seen only once. CDR3 sequence reads: CASSQVTGGHYEQYF. As DNA, the CDR3 is TGCGCCAGCAGCCAAGTGACAGGGGGTCACTACGAGCAGTACTTC. The V and J genes are TRBV4-1 and TRBJ2-7; 9 bases are a match to TRBD1. V shed 1 base, J shed 3 bases, and the junction held 4 bases outside the gene matches. The CDR3 sequence is 15 residues long. Germline V gene data show CDR1 as MGHRA and CDR2 as YSYEKL.

This clone was seen just once. The rearrangement links TRBV7-8 to TRBJ2-7; a possible D gene is TRBD2 (5 bases). Germline CDR1 and CDR2: SGHVS and FQNEAQ. This CDR3 is built from 12 residues. V lost 5 bases to trimming and J lost 2 bases, with 7 bases between them. CDR3 sequence: CASSPGAYEQYF. CDR3 bases: TGTGCCAGCAGCCCCGGGGCCTACGAGCAGTACTTC.

The chain recombines TRBV7-9 with TRBJ1-1; D uncertain. Germline V CDR1 and CDR2: SEHNR, FQNEAQ (reference sequence). The CDR3 consists of 13 residues. The ends were cut back, 3 bases at V and 1 base at J, with 6 bases in the middle. As DNA, the CDR3 is TGTGCCAGCAGCTTTTTTGCGAACACTGAAGCTTTCTTT. Its translation: CASSFFANTEAFF.

The chain is built from TRBV15 and TRBJ1-6; D gene uncertain. V gave up 0 bases and J gave up 9 bases, with 18 bases separating them. The CDR3 length is 17 residues. Germline-derived CDR1 and CDR2 are LNHNV and YYDKDF (reference sequence). The CDR3: CATSRDRIIWGFSPLHF. As DNA, the CDR3 is TGTGCCACCAGCAGAGACCGGATTATTTGGGGATTTTCACCCCTCCACTTT.

On this clone itself: The same CDR3 arises from other DNA sequences in this sample as well. CDR3 protein: CASSFGGTDTQYF. The CDR3 DNA reads as TGCGCCAGCAGCTTTGGGGGGACAGATACGCAGTATTTT. This chain links TRBV5-1 with TRBJ2-3, with D possibly TRBD2 on 6 matching bases. V was cut by 2 bases and J by 3 bases, with 7 bases left in between. This CDR3 has 13 residues. Germline CDR1 SGHRS, CDR2 YFSETQ.

The V and J genes are TRBV5-1 and TRBJ1-4, with D possibly TRBD1 on 5 matching bases. Trimming left V 0 bases short and J 3 bases short, with 9 bases between. The CDR3 covers 15 residues. CDR1 SGHRS and CDR2 YFSETQ come from the germline V gene. The CDR3 spells CASSLVGVANEKLFF. Here the CDR3 DNA reads TGCGCCAGCAGCTTGGTGGGGGTAGCTAATGAAAAACTGTTTTTT.

This clone was seen a few times. The rearrangement joins TRBV18 to TRBJ2-3; D remains unclear. This CDR3 has 14 residues. The ends were cut back, 2 bases at V and 2 bases at J, with 8 bases in the middle. The germline V gene encodes CDR1 KGHSH and CDR2 LQKENI. In DNA, the CDR3 is TGTGCCAGCTCACCATCAACAGCCACAGATACGCAGTATTTT. It encodes CASSPSTATDTQYF.

This chain connects TRBV28 to TRBJ2-2; 9 bases are a match to TRBD1. Trimming cost V 10 bases and J 5 bases; bases outside gene matches: 14. The germline gives CDR1 MDHEN, CDR2 SYDVKM. This CDR3 comprises 16 residues. CDR3 residues: CATNAPGQGRTGELFF. The CDR3 DNA follows: TGTGCCACGAATGCCCCGGGACAGGGTAGAACCGGGGAGCTGTTTTTT.

The chain is built from TRBV5-1 and TRBJ2-1; 7 bases are a match to TRBD1. Per germline, CDR1 SGHRS and CDR2 YFSETQ. With 0 bases clipped from V and 3 bases from J, the junction kept 9 bases outside the gene matches. The CDR3 has 17 residues. This CDR3 reads CASSLGTGPANYNEQFF. The CDR3 coding sequence is TGCGCCAGCAGCTTGGGGACAGGCCCAGCTAACTACAATGAGCAGTTCTTC.

The chain combines TRBV5-4 with TRBJ2-2; no firm D call. CDR3 length: 15 residues. With 2 bases removed from V and 2 bases from J, the gap between germline ends came to 10 bases. The germline V gene has CDR1 SGHNT and CDR2 YYREEE (reference sequence). Here the CDR3 reads CASSFGSGNTGELFF. DNA for the CDR3: TGTGCCAGCAGCTTCGGATCTGGAAACACCGGGGAGCTGTTTTTT. Combining the CDR3 with reference TRBV5-4 and TRBJ2-2 gives the whole variable domain ETGVTQSPTHLIKTRGQQVTLRCSSQSGHNTVSWYQQALGQGPQFIFQYYREEENGRGNFPPRFSGLQFPNYSSELNVNALELDDSALYLCASSFGSGNTGELFFGEGSRLTVL.

This chain uses TRBV6-5 with TRBJ2-7; D perhaps matches TRBD1 (5 bases). Germline values: CDR1 MNHEY, CDR2 SVGAGI. The CDR3 runs 11 residues. Trimming cost V 8 bases and J 6 bases, with 11 bases left between them. This CDR3 reads CASQSQGEQYF. DNA of the CDR3: TGTGCCAGCCAGAGCCAGGGCGAGCAGTACTTC.

This clone came up a few times. This chain connects TRBV6-5 to TRBJ2-2; D ambiguous. Per germline, CDR1 MNHEY and CDR2 SVGAGI. CDR3 length: 16 residues. Trimming took 3 bases from V and 3 from J, leaving 14 bases between them. The CDR3 loop reads CASSYYREAYTGELFF. CDR3 in DNA: TGTGCCAGCAGTTATTATAGAGAAGCCTACACCGGGGAGCTGTTTTTT.